The clone carrying this TCR beta chain was detected many times. What it binds is not known. These data belong to a study of T-cell reconstitution after alpha-beta-depleted transplantation in children. Study conclusions and caveats: About two months after transplant, alpha-beta T cells reportedly came from several hundred expanded graft clones. At day 60, the high TCRbeta diversity found in some patients originated from recipient T cells and thymic progenitors that had survived. One year after transplant, T-cell counts and diversity came mostly from newly produced T cells.

Using unique molecular identifiers, the investigators prepared the TCRbeta library. TCRdb re-derived calls from the PCR reads in MiXCR, one entry per CDR3 protein. Of fewer than 750,000 distinct CDR3 sequences in the sample, approximately 22% are singletons; the top ten hold 12% to 15%. Germline values: CDR1 SQVTM, CDR2 ANQGSEA. The CDR3 is 14 residues long. V was clipped by 1 base and J by 3 bases; unmatched bases: 4. The gene calls are TRBV29-1 and TRBJ2-7; 9 bases are shared with TRBD1. The receptor's source is a boy less than two years old who had a stem cell transplant for acute myeloid leukemia, so the T cells may come from the graft donor. Sequenced material: PBMCs, mostly from graft donor cells, taken 360 days after TCRalphabeta/CD19-depleted stem cell transplant. The CDR3 reads CSVEAGTGSYEQYF. The CDR3 DNA follows: TGCAGCGTTGAAGCCGGGACAGGGAGCTACGAGCAGTACTTC.